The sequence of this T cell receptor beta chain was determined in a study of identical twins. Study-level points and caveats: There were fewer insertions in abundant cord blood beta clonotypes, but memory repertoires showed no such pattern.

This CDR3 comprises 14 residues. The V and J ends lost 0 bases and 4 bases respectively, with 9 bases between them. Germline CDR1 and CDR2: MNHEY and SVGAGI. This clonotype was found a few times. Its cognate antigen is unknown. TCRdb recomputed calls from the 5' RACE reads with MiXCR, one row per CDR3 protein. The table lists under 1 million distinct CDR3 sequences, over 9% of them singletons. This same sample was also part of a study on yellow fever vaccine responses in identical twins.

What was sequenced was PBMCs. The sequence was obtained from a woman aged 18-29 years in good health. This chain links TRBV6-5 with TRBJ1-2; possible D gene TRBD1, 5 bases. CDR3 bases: TGTGCCAGCAGTTACTCTTCGGGGCCCTATGGCTACACCTTC. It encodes CASSYSSGPYGYTF.